This T cell receptor (beta chain) was found in a study of cytomegalovirus exposure and HLA in healthy donors. The V gene lost 0 bases and the J gene lost 4 bases, with 8 bases spanning the gap. CDR1 is SGHDT and CDR2 is YYEEEE in the germline V gene. There are 15 residues in the CDR3. In its sample, this clone was seen a few times. The PCR had 60 Vbeta and 13 Jbeta primers. The table came from immunoSEQ multiplex PCR; TCRdb's copy has only in-frame clones and leaves some out. The sample shows around 140,000 clones, about four fifths of them seen only once. This TCR was recovered from a man aged 35-49 years in good health and CMV-seronegative. This rearrangement joins TRBV5-6 to TRBJ1-6, with D uncertain. The sequencing sample was made of PBMCs. CDR3 in DNA: TGTGCCAGCAGCTTGGGGGCCGCTTATAATTCACCCCTCCACTTT. This translates into CASSLGAAYNSPLHF.